This TCR beta chain was recovered during a study of blood T cells in healthy people across ages. A J-beta primer mix and a sample-barcoded 5' primer were used in a second PCR of roughly 6 to 11 cycles. TCRdb reanalysed the 5' RACE reads using MiXCR and keeps one entry per CDR3 protein. The sample includes hundreds of thousands of distinct CDR3 sequences, about 37% of them seen just once. Germline trimming cut 8 bases from V and 5 bases from J; bases unmatched to any gene: 10. The CDR3 consists of 14 residues. In germline, CDR1 is MNHNS, CDR2 SASEGT. Sequences were obtained from blood. The chain has TRBV6-1 and TRBJ1-1, with 8 bases identical to TRBD1. The source of this sequence is a man between 18 and 29 years old in good health. The CDR3 nucleotides are TGTGCCAGCCGGGGGGCCAGGGGGCTTACTGAAGCTTTCTTT. Translated, it gives CASRGARGLTEAFF.